Listed below are T cell receptor beta chains from one sample, sequenced in a study of control samples from healthy donors and cancer patients. Clones were read by immunoSEQ multiplex PCR, and TCRdb kept only the in-frame ones, dropping some. The sample holds 35,000 to 40,000 clones; 80% to 90% are singletons and the top ten take under 25%. The specimen sequenced was PBMCs. The source of these receptors is a woman in her fifties or sixties with lung cancer. CDR3s include the opening cysteine and the closing phenylalanine or tryptophan. The D gene is left open where the match is weak. A clone size is listed for some rows: how often the clone was seen (once, few, many), or a class if it is expanded.

V: TRBV6-5; D: -; size: -; J: TRBJ1-2; CDR3: CASSPGSYYGYTF; DNA: TGTGCCAGCAGTCCGGGGTCCTACTATGGCTACACCTTC
V: TRBV19; D: -; size: -; J: TRBJ1-1; CDR3: CASSILSARKQNTEAFF; DNA: TGTGCCAGTAGTATCTTGTCTGCTAGGAAACAGAACACTGAAGCTTTCTTT
V: TRBV7-2; D: -; size: -; J: TRBJ2-1; CDR3: CASSLVVGRDQFF; DNA: TGTGCCAGCAGCTTAGTAGTCGGTAGAGATCAGTTCTTC
V: TRBV3-1/TRBV3-2; D: -; size: few; J: TRBJ2-1; CDR3: CASSQYLPGAIYNEQFF; DNA: TGTGCCAGCAGCCAATACCTCCCAGGGGCTATCTACAATGAGCAGTTCTTC
V: TRBV7-9; D: TRBD1; size: -; J: TRBJ2-1; CDR3: CASSRVQGNNEQFF; DNA: TGTGCCAGCAGCAGGGTACAGGGGAACAATGAGCAGTTCTTC
V: TRBV13; D: -; size: -; J: TRBJ2-7; CDR3: CASSPTPTYEQYF; DNA: TGTGCCAGCAGCCCCACCCCGACCTACGAGCAGTACTTC
V: TRBV11-2; D: -; size: -; J: TRBJ2-1; CDR3: CASSLDSAGPRRFF; DNA: TGTGCCAGCAGCTTAGATTCGGCGGGACCCCGTCGGTTCTTC
V: TRBV7-6; D: TRBD1; size: few; J: TRBJ2-2; CDR3: CASSSDRVGTGELFF; DNA: TGTGCCAGCAGCTCGGACAGGGTGGGCACCGGGGAGCTGTTTTTT
V: TRBV19; D: TRBD1; size: -; J: TRBJ1-1; CDR3: CASSRRDRGAEAFF; DNA: TGTGCCAGTAGTAGACGGGACAGGGGAGCTGAAGCTTTCTTT
V: TRBV12-3/TRBV12-4; D: -; size: -; J: TRBJ2-1; CDR3: CASSLSPGNEQFF; DNA: TGTGCCAGCAGTTTATCGCCTGGGAATGAGCAGTTCTTC
V: TRBV7-8; D: -; size: -; J: TRBJ1-2; CDR3: CASSQRRTDYGYTF; DNA: TGTGCCAGCAGCCAACGACGGACCGACTATGGCTACACCTTC
V: TRBV3-1/TRBV3-2; D: -; size: -; J: TRBJ1-4; CDR3: CASSLEGKLFF; DNA: TGTGCCAGCAGCCTGGAGGGCAAACTGTTTTTT
V: TRBV30; D: -; size: -; J: TRBJ2-2; CDR3: CAWKTGPNTGELFF; DNA: TGTGCCTGGAAGACGGGCCCGAACACCGGGGAGCTGTTTTTT
V: TRBV7-8; D: -; size: -; J: TRBJ2-2; CDR3: CASSSGAGANTGELFF; DNA: TGTGCCAGCAGCTCCGGCGCGGGTGCGAACACCGGGGAGCTGTTTTTT
V: TRBV6-2/TRBV6-3; D: TRBD2; size: medium-sized; J: TRBJ2-7; CDR3: CASSSLAGGRKLEQYF; DNA: TGTGCCAGCAGTTCTCTAGCGGGAGGGCGGAAGCTCGAGCAGTACTTC
V: TRBV28; D: -; size: -; J: TRBJ2-7; CDR3: CASSPGTADKEQYF; DNA: TGTGCCAGCAGTCCCGGGACGGCCGACAAGGAGCAGTACTTC
V: TRBV5-4; D: TRBD1; size: -; J: TRBJ2-5; CDR3: CASSARQGRQETQYF; DNA: TGTGCCAGCAGCGCCCGACAGGGAAGGCAAGAGACCCAGTACTTC
V: TRBV28; D: -; size: -; J: TRBJ2-1; CDR3: CASSLSRPRVSYNEQFF; DNA: TGTGCCAGCAGTTTATCGCGCCCGCGCGTATCCTACAATGAGCAGTTCTTC
V: TRBV7-2; D: -; size: -; J: TRBJ2-3; CDR3: CASSPRGVPSTDTQYF; DNA: TGTGCCAGCAGCCCCCGGGGAGTACCTAGCACAGATACGCAGTATTTT
V: TRBV20-1; D: -; size: -; J: TRBJ2-7; CDR3: CSAREKAQGYF; DNA: TGCAGTGCTAGAGAAAAAGCTCAGGGGTACTTC
V: TRBV5-1; D: -; size: -; J: TRBJ1-1; CDR3: CASSATVNTEAFF; DNA: TGCGCCAGCAGCGCGACAGTGAACACTGAAGCTTTCTTT
V: TRBV9; D: -; size: -; J: TRBJ1-2; CDR3: CASSPSAGDGYGYTF; DNA: TGTGCCAGCAGCCCTAGTGCCGGGGACGGCTATGGCTACACCTTC